In its sample, the clone carrying this T cell receptor (beta chain) was seen many times. Its antigen is unknown. The V and J ends lost 3 bases and 9 bases, in that order; junction bases with no gene match: 10. The germline V gene has CDR1 DFQATT and CDR2 SNEGSKA (reference sequence). The CDR3 extends over 14 amino acids. Carried by each TCR cDNA molecule was a unique molecular identifier. TCRdb re-analysed the 5' RACE reads in MiXCR, keeping a single row per CDR3 protein. The sample comprises roughly 120,000 distinct CDR3 sequences, 9.5% to 15% of which are singletons, and over 15% rests with the top ten. Described time point: blood at routine non-recurrence follow-up after resection. Whole RNA was taken from tumor, nontumor lung or frozen PBMC; it was then sequenced unsorted. The data belong to a study of spatial heterogeneity in lung cancer. For the study at large: Follow-up PBMC specimens underwent sequencing when available; their median timing was about 2 years after resection. Regarding the study as a whole: At tumor resection, ubiquitous expanded TCRs were detected in blood more often than later.

The TCR was taken from a male donor with early-stage non-small cell lung cancer. Material: PBMCs, obtained at follow-up. V usage is TRBV20-1 and J usage is TRBJ2-1, with 8 bases fitting TRBD1. The CDR3 loop reads CSARVRQGSGEQFF. DNA of the CDR3: TGCAGTGCTAGGGTTCGACAGGGGAGTGGTGAGCAGTTCTTC.